The sample holds a few counts of the clone carrying this T cell receptor beta chain. For TCRbeta, the library was prepared with unique molecular identifiers. TCRdb passed the PCR reads through MiXCR, listing each CDR3 protein once. The repertoire includes about 690,000 distinct CDR3 sequences, over 15% of them detected once, and approximately 1.1% sits in the top ten. After removal of 6 bases from V and 10 bases from J, the junction contained 7 bases not matched to a gene. The CDR3 covers 15 residues. These data come from a study of T-cell reconstitution after alpha-beta-depleted transplantation in children.

The clonotype originates from a human donor who donated a stem cell graft to a child with acute myeloid leukemia. The rearrangement links TRBV12-3 or TRBV12-4 to TRBJ1-6; TRBD1 matches at 12 bases. The sequencing used PBMCs from the stem cell graft donor, collected from the stem cell graft. DNA for the CDR3: TGTGCCAGCAGACGGGGGACAGGGGGCATCTCACCCCTCCACTTT. Its protein product is CASRRGTGGISPLHF.